These 14 T cell receptor beta chains came from one sample sequenced in a study of CD8+CD57+ T cells in acquired aplastic anemia. Profiling of TCR beta VDJ combinations and CDR3 sequences used genomic DNA as template. TCRdb re-derived calls from the reads in MiXCR, one entry per CDR3 protein. The sample holds about 160,000 distinct CDR3 sequences; 45% to 50% are singletons and the top ten take roughly 29%. The authors sequenced patients whose flow cytometry had shown CD8+CD57+ cell expansion. Sequenced: sorted CD4+, CD8+, or CD8+CD57+ T cells (not recorded which) from PBMCs. All receptors derive from a human donor with aplastic anemia.

DNA for the CDR3: TGTGCCACCAGCAGAGGAGGGGGCCTCGGTGGCTACACCTTC. Its protein is CATSRGGGLGGYTF. The rearrangement uses TRBV15 and TRBJ1-2, with 7 bases identical to TRBD1. V lost 1 base and J lost 7; bases outside the gene matches: 6. The CDR3 is made up of 14 amino acids. Germline V gene lookup returns CDR1 LNHNV and CDR2 YYDKDF (reference sequence).

The V call is TRBV3-1, the J call TRBJ2-1, with 8 bases lining up with TRBD2. V lost 4 bases and J lost 6; bases outside the gene matches: 14. This CDR3 region has 17 residues. CDR1 LGHDT and CDR2 YNNKEL come from the germline V gene (reference sequence). Here the CDR3 DNA reads TGTGCCAGCAGCCCCTCTCGGGGGACTAGTGTGCGCAATGAGCAGTTCTTC. It encodes CASSPSRGTSVRNEQFF.

The CDR3 spells CSGSGTAESNGYTF. The CDR3 DNA reads as TGCAGCGGGTCCGGGACGGCGGAAAGCAATGGCTACACCTTC. The chain has TRBV29-1 and TRBJ1-2, with a weak D call TRBD1 (5 bases). CDR3 length: 14 residues. The ends were cut back, 7 bases at V and 6 bases at J, with 21 bases in the middle. The germline V gene has CDR1 SQVTM and CDR2 ANQGSEA.

This clonotype was detected ten times or more. The chain uses TRBV7-3 and TRBJ1-6, with D perhaps TRBD1 (6 bases). The germline V gene has CDR1 SGHTA and CDR2 FQGTGA. The CDR3 is made up of 17 amino acids. Trimming stripped 4 bases from V and 9 bases from J, with 22 bases between. DNA of the CDR3: TGTGCCAGCAGCTCCTACCCCCGACAGGAAGGAGGTTCACCCCTCCACTTT. Amino acid sequence: CASSSYPRQEGGSPLHF.

With regard to this clonotype: A much larger clone differs from this one at a single base, so this may be a read error. V usage is TRBV6-1 and J usage is TRBJ2-7; TRBD1 matches 7 bases. CDR3 length equals 13 residues. Unmatched junction bases numbered 4, after V lost 7 bases and J lost 1 base. Germline V lookup: CDR1 MNHNS, CDR2 SASEGT. The CDR3 loop is CASTTGASYEQYF. The CDR3 DNA reads as TGTGCCAGCACAACAGGGGCTTCCTACGAGCAGTACTTC.

This clonotype was observed many times. The gene calls are TRBV7-6 and TRBJ2-5, with D tentatively TRBD2 (5 bases). Germline CDR1 and CDR2: SGHVS and FNYEAQ. The CDR3 is made up of 16 amino acids. The V end was cut by 5 bases, the J end by 5 bases, with 21 bases between. The CDR3 is CASSAQVVGRGETQYF. DNA for the CDR3: TGTGCCAGCAGCGCCCAAGTAGTGGGTCGCGGGGAGACCCAGTACTTC.

There are a few counts of this clonotype. This chain joins TRBV27 and TRBJ2-3; D may be TRBD2 (7 bases). The germline CDR1 and CDR2 sequences are MNHEY and SMNVEV (reference sequence). The V and J ends lost 6 bases and 2 bases respectively, with 18 bases between them. This CDR3 has 16 residues. CDR3 nucleotide sequence: TGTGCCAGCAGCCCCCACGGGGGGCGCGACACAGATACGCAGTATTTT. Translating it yields CASSPHGGRDTDTQYF.

This clonotype has a handful of counts. The V gene is TRBV15, the J gene TRBJ2-6; no reliable D call. Germline values: CDR1 LNHNV, CDR2 YYDKDF (reference sequence). The ends were cut back, 0 bases at V and 4 bases at J, with 10 bases in the middle. The CDR3 runs 16 residues. The CDR3 region is CATSRDSSAGANVLTF. The CDR3 DNA reads TGTGCCACCAGCAGAGATAGTTCCGCCGGGGCCAACGTCCTGACTTTC. The whole variable domain, remainder taken from reference TRBV15 and TRBJ2-6, is DAMVIQNPRYQVTQFGKPVTLSCSQTLNHNVMYWYQQKSSQAPKLLFHYYDKDFNNEADTPDNFQSRRPNTSFCFLDIRSPGLGDTAMYLCATSRDSSAGANVLTFGAGSRLTVL.

The genes are TRBV6-5 and TRBJ2-5; a possible D gene is TRBD2 (6 bases). Germline CDR1 reads MNHEY; CDR2 reads SVGAGI. The CDR3 has 16 residues. Trimming stripped 2 bases from V and 5 bases from J, with 18 bases between. The CDR3 DNA reads TGTGCCAGCAGTTACCCCGAGCGGGTTGCTGGGGAGACCCAGTACTTC. It translates to CASSYPERVAGETQYF.

This chain links TRBV10-3 with TRBJ2-3; 10 nucleotides agree with TRBD2. With 6 bases clipped from V and 1 base from J, the junction kept 4 bases outside the gene matches. The germline V gene encodes CDR1 ENHRY and CDR2 SYGVKD. The CDR3 sequence is 15 residues long. In nucleotides, the CDR3 is TGTGCCATCAGGGGGGGGACTAGCGGCACAGATACGCAGTATTTT. As protein: CAIRGGTSGTDTQYF.

The chain carries TRBV19 and TRBJ1-5, with 9 bases matching TRBD1. The germline V gene encodes CDR1 LNHDA and CDR2 SQIVND (reference sequence). The CDR3 totals 15 residues. Trimming cost V 6 bases and J 3 bases; bases outside gene matches: 6. DNA for the CDR3: TGTGCCAGTAGCGAGGGACAGGGCTACAATCAGCCCCAGCATTTT. It specifies CASSEGQGYNQPQHF.

Remarks on this clonotype: It may be a read error: a sequence one base away is much more abundant. The chain links TRBV4-1 to TRBJ1-1; D unclear. The CDR3 is 13 amino acids. CDR1 and CDR2 from the germline V gene are MGHRA and YSYEKL. Written as DNA, the CDR3 is TGCGCCAGCAGCCAAGACGCGGAGACTGACGCTTTCTTT. As protein: CASSQDAETDAFF.

V usage is TRBV10-2 and J usage is TRBJ2-7; no reliable D call. The CDR3 covers 14 residues. Germline lookup yields CDR1 WSHSY and CDR2 SAAADI. V gave up 0 bases and J gave up 2 bases, with 8 bases separating them. CDR3 sequence (DNA): TGCGCCAGCAGTGAGTCGTTGGGGACCTACGAGCAGTACTTC. It codes for CASSESLGTYEQYF.

This clonotype was seen only a few times. The rearrangement joins TRBV11-1 to TRBJ2-5; 10 bases map to TRBD2. Germline V gene lookup returns CDR1 SGHAT and CDR2 FQDESV (reference sequence). V shed 2 bases and J 4 bases; nucleotides not matched to a gene: 10. There are 17 residues in the CDR3. The CDR3 DNA is TGTGCCAGCAGCTTATGGGCTAGCGGGAGCGGCGGAGAGACCCAGTACTTC. This gives the protein CASSLWASGSGGETQYF.